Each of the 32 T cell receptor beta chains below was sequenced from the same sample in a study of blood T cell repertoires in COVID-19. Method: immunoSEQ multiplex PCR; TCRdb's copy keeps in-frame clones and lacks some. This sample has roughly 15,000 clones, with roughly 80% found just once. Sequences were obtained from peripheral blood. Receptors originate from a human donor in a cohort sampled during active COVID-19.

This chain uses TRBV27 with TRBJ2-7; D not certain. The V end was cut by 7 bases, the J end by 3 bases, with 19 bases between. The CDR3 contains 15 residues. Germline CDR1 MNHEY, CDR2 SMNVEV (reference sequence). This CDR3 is CASKTRYPGDYEQYF. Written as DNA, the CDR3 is TGTGCCAGCAAAACCCGATACCCCGGAGACTACGAGCAGTACTTC.

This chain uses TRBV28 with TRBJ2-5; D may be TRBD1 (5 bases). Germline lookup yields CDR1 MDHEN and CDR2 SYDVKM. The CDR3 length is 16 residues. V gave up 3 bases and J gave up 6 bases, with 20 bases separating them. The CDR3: CASSFRVRPTSKTQYF. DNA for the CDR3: TGTGCCAGCAGTTTCAGGGTGAGGCCCACCTCCAAGACCCAGTACTTC. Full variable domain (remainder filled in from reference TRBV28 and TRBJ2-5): DVKVTQSSRYLVKRTGEKVFLECVQDMDHENMFWYRQDPGLGLRLIYFSYDVKMKEKGDIPEGYSVSREKKERFSLILESASTNQTSMYLCASSFRVRPTSKTQYFGPGTRLLVL.

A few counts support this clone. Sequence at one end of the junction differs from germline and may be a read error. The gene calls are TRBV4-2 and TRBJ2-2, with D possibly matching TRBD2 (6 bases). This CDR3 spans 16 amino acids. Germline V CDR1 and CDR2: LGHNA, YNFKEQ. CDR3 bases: TGTGCCAGCACCCAAGCGGAGGCGGGGTGGACCGGGGAGCTGTTTTTT. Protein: CASTQAEAGWTGELFF.

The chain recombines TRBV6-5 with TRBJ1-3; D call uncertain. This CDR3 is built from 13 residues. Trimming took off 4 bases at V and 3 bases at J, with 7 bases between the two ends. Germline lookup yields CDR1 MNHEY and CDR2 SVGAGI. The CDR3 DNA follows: TGTGCCAGCAGTTCCCCCCATGGAAACACCATATATTTT. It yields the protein CASSSPHGNTIYF.

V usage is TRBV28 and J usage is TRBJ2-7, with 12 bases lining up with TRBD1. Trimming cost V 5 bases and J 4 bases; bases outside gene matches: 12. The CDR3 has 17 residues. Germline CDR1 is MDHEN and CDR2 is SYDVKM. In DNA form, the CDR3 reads TGTGCCAGCAGTCCCTTCCCGGGACAGGGGGCGGAATACGAGCAGTACTTC. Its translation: CASSPFPGQGAEYEQYF. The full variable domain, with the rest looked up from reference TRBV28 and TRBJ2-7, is DVKVTQSSRYLVKRTGEKVFLECVQDMDHENMFWYRQDPGLGLRLIYFSYDVKMKEKGDIPEGYSVSREKKERFSLILESASTNQTSMYLCASSPFPGQGAEYEQYFGPGTRLTVT.

The CDR3 loop is CASSPTGMGYEQYF. Here the CDR3 DNA reads TGTGCCAGCAGCCCAACAGGGATGGGCTACGAGCAGTACTTC. J is TRBJ2-7 and V is TRBV6-2 or TRBV6-3, with a tentative D call TRBD1 (6 bases). Germline loops: CDR1 MNHEY, CDR2 SVGEGT. This CDR3 region has 14 residues. Trimming left V 6 bases short and J 3 bases short, with 15 bases between.

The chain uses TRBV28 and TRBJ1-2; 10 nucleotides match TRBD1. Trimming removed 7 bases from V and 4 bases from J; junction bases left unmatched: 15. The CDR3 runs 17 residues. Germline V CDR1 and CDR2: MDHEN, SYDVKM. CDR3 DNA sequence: TGTGCCAGCACCAAATGGGGGACAGGGGTTTCCTTCTATGGCTACACCTTC. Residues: CASTKWGTGVSFYGYTF.

The CDR3 region is CASSPRGTGELFF. Here the CDR3 DNA reads TGTGCCAGCAGTCCCCGGGGAACCGGGGAGCTGTTTTTT. The rearrangement links TRBV7-2 to TRBJ2-2, with D possibly TRBD2 on 5 matching bases. The CDR3 is 13 residues long. Trimming pared 6 bases from V and 5 bases from J, leaving 10 bases between. Looked up from germline, CDR1 is SGHTA and CDR2 is FQGNSA.

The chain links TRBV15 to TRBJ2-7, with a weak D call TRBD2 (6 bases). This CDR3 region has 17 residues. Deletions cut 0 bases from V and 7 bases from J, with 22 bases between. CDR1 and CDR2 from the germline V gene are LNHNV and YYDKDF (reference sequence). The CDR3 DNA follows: TGTGCCACCAGCAGAGAACGGGGAGGCGGGTTGGGGGGAGAGCAGTACTTC. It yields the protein CATSRERGGGLGGEQYF.

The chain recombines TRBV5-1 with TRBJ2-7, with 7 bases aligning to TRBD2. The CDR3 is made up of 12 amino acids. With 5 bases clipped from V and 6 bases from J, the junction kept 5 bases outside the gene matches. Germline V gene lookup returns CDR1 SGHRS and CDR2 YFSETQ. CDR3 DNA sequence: TGCGCCAGCAGAGAAGGCGGGGGCGAGCAGTACTTC. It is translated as CASREGGGEQYF.

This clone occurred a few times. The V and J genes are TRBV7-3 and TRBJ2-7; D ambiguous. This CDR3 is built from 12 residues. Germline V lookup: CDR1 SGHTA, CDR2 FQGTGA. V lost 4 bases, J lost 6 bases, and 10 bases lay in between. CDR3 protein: CASSSPPGEQYF. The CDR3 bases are TGTGCCAGCAGCTCCCCCCCCGGCGAGCAGTACTTC.

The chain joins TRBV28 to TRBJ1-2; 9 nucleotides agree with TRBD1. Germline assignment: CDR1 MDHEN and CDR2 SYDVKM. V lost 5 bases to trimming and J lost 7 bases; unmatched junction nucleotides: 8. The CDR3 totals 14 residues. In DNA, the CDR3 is TGTGCCAGCAGTCGACAGGGGGGGTCAGGTGGCTACACCTTC. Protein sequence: CASSRQGGSGGYTF.

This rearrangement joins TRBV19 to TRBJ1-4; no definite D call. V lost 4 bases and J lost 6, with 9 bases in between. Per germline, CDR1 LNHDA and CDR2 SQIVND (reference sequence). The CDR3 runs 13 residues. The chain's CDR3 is CASSSQIDEKLFF. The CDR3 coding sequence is TGTGCCAGTAGTAGTCAGATCGATGAAAAACTGTTTTTT. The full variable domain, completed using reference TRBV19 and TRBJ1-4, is DGGITQSPKYLFRKEGQNVTLSCEQNLNHDAMYWYRQDPGQGLRLIYYSQIVNDFQKGDIAEGYSVSREKKESFPLTVTSAQKNPTAFYLCASSSQIDEKLFFGSGTQLSVL.

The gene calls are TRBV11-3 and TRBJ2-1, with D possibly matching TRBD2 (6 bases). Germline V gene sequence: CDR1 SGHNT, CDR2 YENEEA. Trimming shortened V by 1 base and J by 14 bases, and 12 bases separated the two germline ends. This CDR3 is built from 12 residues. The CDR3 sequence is CASSLVSGGEFF. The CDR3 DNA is TGTGCCAGCAGCTTAGTTTCCGGGGGTGAGTTCTTC.

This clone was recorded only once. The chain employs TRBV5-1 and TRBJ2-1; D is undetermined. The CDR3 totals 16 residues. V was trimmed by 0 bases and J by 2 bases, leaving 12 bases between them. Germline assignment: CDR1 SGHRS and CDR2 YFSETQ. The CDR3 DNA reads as TGCGCCAGCAGCTTGGGCAAAAGCTTACCCTACAATGAGCAGTTCTTC. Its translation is CASSLGKSLPYNEQFF.

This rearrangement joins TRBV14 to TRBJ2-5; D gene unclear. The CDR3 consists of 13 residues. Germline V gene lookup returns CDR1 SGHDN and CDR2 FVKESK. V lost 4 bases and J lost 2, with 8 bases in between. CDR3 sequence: CASSLEFQETQYF. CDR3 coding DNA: TGTGCCAGCAGCCTCGAGTTTCAAGAGACCCAGTACTTC.

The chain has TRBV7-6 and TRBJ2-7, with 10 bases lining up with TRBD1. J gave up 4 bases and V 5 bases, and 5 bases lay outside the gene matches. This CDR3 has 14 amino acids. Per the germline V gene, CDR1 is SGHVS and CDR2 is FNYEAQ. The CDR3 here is CASSGGQGTYEQYF. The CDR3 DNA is TGTGCCAGCAGCGGGGGACAGGGGACTTACGAGCAGTACTTC.

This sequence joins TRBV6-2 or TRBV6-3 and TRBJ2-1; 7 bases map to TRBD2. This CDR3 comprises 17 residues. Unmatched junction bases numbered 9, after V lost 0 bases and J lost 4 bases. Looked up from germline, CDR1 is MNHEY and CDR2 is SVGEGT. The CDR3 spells CASSYSGSSGVYNEQFF. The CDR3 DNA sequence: TGTGCCAGCAGTTACTCAGGTTCCAGCGGGGTGTACAATGAGCAGTTCTTC.

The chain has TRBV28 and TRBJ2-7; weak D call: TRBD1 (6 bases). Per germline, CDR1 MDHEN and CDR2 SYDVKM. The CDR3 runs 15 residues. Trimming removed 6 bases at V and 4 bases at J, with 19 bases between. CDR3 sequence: CASRIPGHPRYEQYF. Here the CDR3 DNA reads TGTGCCAGCAGGATTCCGGGACACCCGCGGTACGAGCAGTACTTC.

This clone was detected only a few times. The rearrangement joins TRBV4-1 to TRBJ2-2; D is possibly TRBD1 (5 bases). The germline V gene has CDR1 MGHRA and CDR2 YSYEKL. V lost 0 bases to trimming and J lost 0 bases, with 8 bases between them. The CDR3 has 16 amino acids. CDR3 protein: CASSQDRQTNTGELFF. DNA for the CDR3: TGCGCCAGCAGCCAAGATAGACAGACGAACACCGGGGAGCTGTTTTTT.

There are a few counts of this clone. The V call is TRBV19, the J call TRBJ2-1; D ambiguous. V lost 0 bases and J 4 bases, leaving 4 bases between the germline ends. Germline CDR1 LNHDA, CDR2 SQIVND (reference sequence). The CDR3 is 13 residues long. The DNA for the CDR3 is TGTGCCAGTAGTATAGACAGGTACAATGAGCAGTTCTTC. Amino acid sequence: CASSIDRYNEQFF.

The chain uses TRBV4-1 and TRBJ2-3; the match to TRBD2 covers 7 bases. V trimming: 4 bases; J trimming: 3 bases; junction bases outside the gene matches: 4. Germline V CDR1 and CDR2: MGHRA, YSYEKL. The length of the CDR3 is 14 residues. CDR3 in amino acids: CASSLPGLTDTQYF. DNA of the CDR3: TGCGCCAGCAGCCTCCCGGGACTAACAGATACGCAGTATTTT.

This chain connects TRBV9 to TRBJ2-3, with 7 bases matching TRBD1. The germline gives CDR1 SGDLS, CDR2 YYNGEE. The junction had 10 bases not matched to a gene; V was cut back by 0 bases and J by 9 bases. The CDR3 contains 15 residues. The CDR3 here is CASSVAETPTGTQYF. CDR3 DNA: TGTGCCAGCAGCGTAGCCGAGACCCCGACAGGGACGCAGTATTTT.

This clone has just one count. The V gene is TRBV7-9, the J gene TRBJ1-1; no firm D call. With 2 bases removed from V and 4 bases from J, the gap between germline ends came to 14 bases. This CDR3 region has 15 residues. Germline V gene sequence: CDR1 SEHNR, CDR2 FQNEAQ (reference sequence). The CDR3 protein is CASSLSPGVGTEAFF. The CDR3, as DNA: TGTGCCAGCAGCTTAAGTCCGGGTGTAGGCACTGAAGCTTTCTTT.

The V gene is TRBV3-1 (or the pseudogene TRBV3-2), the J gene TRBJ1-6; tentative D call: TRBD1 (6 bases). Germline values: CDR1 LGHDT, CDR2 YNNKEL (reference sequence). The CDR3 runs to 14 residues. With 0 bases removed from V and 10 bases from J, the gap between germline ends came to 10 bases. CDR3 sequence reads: CASSQEVGGSPLHF. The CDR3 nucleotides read TGTGCCAGCAGCCAAGAAGTAGGGGGATCACCCCTCCACTTT.

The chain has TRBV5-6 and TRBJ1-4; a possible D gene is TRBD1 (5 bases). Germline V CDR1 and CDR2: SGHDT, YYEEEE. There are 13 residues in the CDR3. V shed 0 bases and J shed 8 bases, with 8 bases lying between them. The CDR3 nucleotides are TGTGCCAGCAGCTTGGCAGGGAACGAAAAACTGTTTTTT. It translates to CASSLAGNEKLFF.

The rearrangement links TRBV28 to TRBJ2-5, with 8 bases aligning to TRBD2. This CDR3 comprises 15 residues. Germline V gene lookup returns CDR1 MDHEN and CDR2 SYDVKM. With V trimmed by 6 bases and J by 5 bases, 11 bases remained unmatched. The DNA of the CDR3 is TGTGCCAGCAGCGCCCTAGGACTAGCTCTGGAGACCCAGTACTTC. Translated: CASSALGLALETQYF.

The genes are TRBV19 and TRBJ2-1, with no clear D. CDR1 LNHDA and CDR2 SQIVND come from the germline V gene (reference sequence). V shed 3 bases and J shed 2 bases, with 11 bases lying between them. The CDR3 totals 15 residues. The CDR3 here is CASSIDQFTYNEQFF. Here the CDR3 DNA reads TGTGCCAGTAGTATCGATCAGTTTACCTACAATGAGCAGTTCTTC.

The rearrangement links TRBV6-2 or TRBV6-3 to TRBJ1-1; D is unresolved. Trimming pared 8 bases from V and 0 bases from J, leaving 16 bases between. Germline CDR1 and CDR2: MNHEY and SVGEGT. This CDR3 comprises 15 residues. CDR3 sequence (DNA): TGTGCCAGCCGCCTCGGCGGGGTTCTGAACACTGAAGCTTTCTTT. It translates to CASRLGGVLNTEAFF.

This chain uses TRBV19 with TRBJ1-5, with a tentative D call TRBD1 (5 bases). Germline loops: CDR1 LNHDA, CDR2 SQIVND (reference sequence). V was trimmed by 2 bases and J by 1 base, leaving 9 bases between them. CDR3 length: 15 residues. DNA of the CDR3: TGTGCCAGTAGTATATCAGGGATCAGCAATCAGCCCCAGCATTTT. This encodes CASSISGISNQPQHF.

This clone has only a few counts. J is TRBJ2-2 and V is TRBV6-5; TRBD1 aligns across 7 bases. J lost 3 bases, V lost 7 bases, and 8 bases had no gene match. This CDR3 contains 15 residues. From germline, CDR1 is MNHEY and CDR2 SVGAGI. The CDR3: CASNSQGRDTGELFF. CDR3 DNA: TGTGCCAGCAATTCACAGGGGAGAGACACCGGGGAGCTGTTTTTT.

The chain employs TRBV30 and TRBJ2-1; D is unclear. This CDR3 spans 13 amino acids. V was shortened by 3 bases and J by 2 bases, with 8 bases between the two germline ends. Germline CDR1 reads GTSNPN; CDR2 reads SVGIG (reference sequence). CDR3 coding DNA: TGTGCCTGGAGCTCAAGAGCCTACAATGAGCAGTTCTTC. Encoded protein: CAWSSRAYNEQFF.